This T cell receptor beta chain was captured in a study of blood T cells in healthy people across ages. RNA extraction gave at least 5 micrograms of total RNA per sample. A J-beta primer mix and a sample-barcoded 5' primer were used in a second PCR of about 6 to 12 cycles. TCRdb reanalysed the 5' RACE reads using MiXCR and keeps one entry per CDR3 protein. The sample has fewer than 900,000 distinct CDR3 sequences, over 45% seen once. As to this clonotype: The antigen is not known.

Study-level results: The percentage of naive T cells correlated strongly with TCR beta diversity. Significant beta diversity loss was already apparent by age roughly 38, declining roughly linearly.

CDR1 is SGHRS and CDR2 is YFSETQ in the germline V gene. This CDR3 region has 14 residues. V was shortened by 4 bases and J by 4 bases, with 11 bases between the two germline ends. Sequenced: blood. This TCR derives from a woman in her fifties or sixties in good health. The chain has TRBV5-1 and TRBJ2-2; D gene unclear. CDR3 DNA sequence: TGCGCCAGCAGCGGGTCGGTGATCACCGGGGAGCTGTTTTTT. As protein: CASSGSVITGELFF.